A selection of T cell receptor beta chains follows, all from one sample in a study of blood T cell repertoires in COVID-19. Profiling relied on immunoSEQ multiplex PCR, and the TCRdb table lists in-frame clones only, not all of them. The table has roughly 500,000 clones, roughly nine tenths seen once. The sequenced material came from PBMCs or T cells enriched from blood (not recorded which). These receptors were collected from a woman in her fifties or sixties who had recovered from COVID-19. CDR3s leave out the opening cysteine and the closing phenylalanine or tryptophan. Clone size is given for some rows only: seen once, a few or many times, or a class if the clone is expanded.

length	J	size	V	CDR3
12	TRBJ2-1	NA	TRBV21-1	ASRRDRGYNEQF
13	TRBJ2-7	NA	TRBV6-5	ASSYAGGVPYEQY
10	TRBJ2-3	NA	TRBV30	AWNPGGDTQY
12	TRBJ1-3	once	TRBV3-1/TRBV3-2	ASSTQGSGNTIY
9	TRBJ1-2	NA	TRBV20-1	SARVAVDYT
13	TRBJ2-1	NA	TRBV6-5	ASRTGTATYNEQF
13	TRBJ2-7	NA	TRBV5-1	ASSLQTGQAYEQY
11	TRBJ1-5	NA	TRBV7-8	ASSLAENQPQH
14	TRBJ2-5	NA	TRBV7-8	ASSLSPSGGAETQY
14	TRBJ2-3	NA	TRBV19	ASSMLAGAITDTQY
11	TRBJ2-5	NA	TRBV30	AWSVQGPGTQY
10	TRBJ1-2	NA	TRBV6-5	ASRTPGQGYT
11	TRBJ2-5	once	TRBV28	ASSSKYRQTQY
13	TRBJ2-1	once	TRBV4-1	ASSQGVGAGPSKF
13	TRBJ1-5	NA	TRBV10-3	AISDPTQGYQPQH
12	TRBJ2-1	NA	TRBV5-8	ASSPRLAGYEQF
11	TRBJ2-2	NA	TRBV5-1	ASQPGIPGELF
11	TRBJ1-2	NA	TRBV6-5	ASSRQGIWGYT
13	TRBJ2-5	NA	TRBV24-1	ATSDPEGAQETQY
16	TRBJ2-2	NA	TRBV19	ASSQQGRTVANTGELF
13	TRBJ1-5	NA	TRBV6-1	ASSKTGEVWQPQH
12	TRBJ2-2	NA	TRBV30	AWSVGQGAGELF
13	TRBJ2-2	NA	TRBV6-6	ANSQRGRGTGELF
11	TRBJ1-1	NA	TRBV7-9	ASRGDKGAEAF
14	TRBJ2-3	NA	TRBV1	TSSPQLAGETDTQY
12	TRBJ2-1	few	TRBV2	ASSEAAGVHEQF
13	TRBJ2-6	NA	TRBV10-3	AISEVQAGANVLT
14	TRBJ1-3	few	TRBV11-2	ASSLTTGGSGNTIY
13	TRBJ2-3	few	TRBV5-1	ASSFGRGGADTQY
17	TRBJ2-2	once	TRBV11-3	ASTSRRGGDLMNTGELF
11	TRBJ2-7	NA	TRBV7-2	ASSPPSSYEQY
10	TRBJ1-2	few	TRBV3-1/TRBV3-2	ASSQQGGGYT
13	TRBJ2-2	few	TRBV6-6	ASSTRQGGTGELF
11	TRBJ1-2	NA	TRBV6-2/TRBV6-3	ASSSGSTYGYT
15	TRBJ2-4	NA	TRBV7-8	ASSLDGEQGEGNIQY
13	TRBJ2-2	NA	TRBV3-1/TRBV3-2	ASSAGTPNTGELF
15	TRBJ2-3	once	TRBV24-1	ATSEPASGGWADTQY
12	TRBJ1-2	NA	TRBV30	AWSVMERGYGYT
11	TRBJ2-2	NA	TRBV5-1	ASSSPGPGELF
14	TRBJ1-1	NA	TRBV4-1	ASSQDLQVLNTEAF
15	TRBJ1-4	NA	TRBV7-9	ASSLARGGGSDEKLF
13	TRBJ2-1	NA	TRBV19	ASKDGGVDNNEQF
10	TRBJ2-3	few	TRBV30	AWSEAGIGPY
15	TRBJ2-5	NA	TRBV5-1	ASSLGGTRGLGETQY
9	TRBJ1-5	NA	TRBV12-3/TRBV12-4	ASSIGGPQH
12	TRBJ1-1	few	TRBV5-3	ARSLNSSADEAF
14	TRBJ1-1	NA	TRBV4-1	ASSQVPGTMNTEAF
17	TRBJ1-6	NA	TRBV5-6	ASSLWRNRGASYNSPLH
12	TRBJ2-7	NA	TRBV9	ASSPTSGGTEQY
15	TRBJ2-3	NA	TRBV9	ASSARTRLAGTDTQY
10	TRBJ1-2	NA	TRBV28	ASRQGNYGYT
14	TRBJ1-6	NA	TRBV2	ASSEVGLGGNSPLH
9	TRBJ2-7	few	TRBV12-3/TRBV12-4	ASSFRDEQY
11	TRBJ2-4	NA	TRBV5-1	ASWDVDRNIQY
12	TRBJ1-5	NA	TRBV5-1	ASSLTGYNQPQH
12	TRBJ1-6	NA	TRBV18	ASSASGNDSPLH
16	TRBJ2-3	NA	TRBV27	ASSLSGSGGSRTDTQY
13	TRBJ1-2	NA	TRBV3-1/TRBV3-2	ASSLGTGVKYGYT